This TCR beta chain was documented in a study of blood T cell repertoires in COVID-19. Germline values: CDR1 MGHRA, CDR2 YSYEKL. With V trimmed by 3 bases and J by 4 bases, 3 bases remained unmatched. The CDR3 sequence is 14 residues long. Clones were read by immunoSEQ multiplex PCR, and TCRdb kept only the in-frame ones, dropping some. Of about 440,000 clones listed, less than 95% are singletons. The chain carries TRBV4-1 and TRBJ1-2, with 9 nucleotides matching TRBD1. This TCR derives from a man aged 18 to 29 who had recovered from COVID-19. Material: PBMCs or T cells enriched from blood (not recorded which). The CDR3 nucleotides read TGCGCCAGCAGCCAGACACAGGGGGCCTATGGCTACACCTTC. Protein: CASSQTQGAYGYTF.